This TCR beta chain is from a study of blood T cell repertoires in COVID-19. The CDR3 consists of 15 residues. Germline lookup yields CDR1 MDHEN and CDR2 SYDVKM. The V and J ends lost 7 bases and 6 bases, in that order; junction bases with no gene match: 12. The method was immunoSEQ multiplex PCR; TCRdb's version includes in-frame clones alone and lacks a portion of them. The sample shows roughly 91,000 clones, more than 75% of them seen only once. The sequence derives from a woman of 80 years or more with acute or convalescent COVID-19. The genes are TRBV28 and TRBJ2-7, with TRBD2 identical over 10 bases. Sequenced: peripheral blood. Here the CDR3 DNA reads TGTGCCAGCAAAACGATTAGCGGGAGGAGGGGCGAGCAGTACTTC. Its protein product is CASKTISGRRGEQYF.